Given below is one T cell receptor beta chain in context. The method was immunoSEQ multiplex PCR; TCRdb's version includes in-frame clones alone and lacks a portion of them. The data hold around 250,000 clones, with roughly 81% observed a single time. These data are taken from a study of blood T cell repertoires in COVID-19. Study information: From T cells, B-cell-depleted T cells, or PBMCs came the material, which was cDNA or gDNA.

The ends lost 3 bases at V and 3 bases at J; junction bases unmatched: 7. Germline CDR1 is SGHRS and CDR2 is YFSETQ. The CDR3 runs to 15 residues. This clonotype was sampled from a woman in her fifties or sixties who had been exposed to COVID-19. The V gene is TRBV5-1, the J gene TRBJ1-1; TRBD1 matches at 8 bases. The sequencing input was PBMCs or T cells enriched from blood (not recorded which). CDR3 sequence (DNA): TGCGCCAGCAGCTCGATTACAGGGGGGGACACTGAAGCTTTCTTT. Amino acid sequence: CASSSITGGDTEAFF.